This T cell receptor beta chain is from a study of T cell changes during pregnancy in multiple sclerosis. Sequencing used immunoSEQ multiplex PCR; TCRdb keeps in-frame clones, though not all of them. Altogether roughly 52,000 clones are present, approximately 92% being singletons, with the ten largest covering 0.25%. This CDR3 has 13 residues. V was cut by 7 bases and J by 7 bases, with 13 bases left in between. Germline V gives CDR1 MDHEN, CDR2 SYDVKM. This sequence originates from a female donor with multiple sclerosis, enrolled in a pregnancy study. This specimen was CD4+ T cells from peripheral blood mononuclear cells, taken in the third trimester of pregnancy. The gene calls are TRBV28 and TRBJ2-2, with a possible D match to TRBD1 (7 bases). In DNA form, the CDR3 reads TGTGCCAGCACCGCAGGGGGGCGCGGGGAGCTGTTTTTT. It yields the protein CASTAGGRGELFF.